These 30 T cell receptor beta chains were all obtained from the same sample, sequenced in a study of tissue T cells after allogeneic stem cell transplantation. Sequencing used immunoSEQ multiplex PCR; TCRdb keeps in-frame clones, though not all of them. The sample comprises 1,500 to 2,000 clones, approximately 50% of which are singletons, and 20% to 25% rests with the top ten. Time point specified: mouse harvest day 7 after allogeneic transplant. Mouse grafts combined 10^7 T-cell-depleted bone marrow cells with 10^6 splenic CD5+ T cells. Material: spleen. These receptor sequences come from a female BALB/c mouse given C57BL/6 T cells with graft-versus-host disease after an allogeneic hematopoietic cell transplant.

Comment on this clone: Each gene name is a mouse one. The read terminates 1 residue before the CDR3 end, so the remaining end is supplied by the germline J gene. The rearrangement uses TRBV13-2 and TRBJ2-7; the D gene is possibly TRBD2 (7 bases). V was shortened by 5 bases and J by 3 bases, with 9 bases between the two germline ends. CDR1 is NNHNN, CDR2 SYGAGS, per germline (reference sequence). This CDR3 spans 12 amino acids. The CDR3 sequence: CASGRGGYEQYF. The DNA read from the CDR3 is TGTGCCAGCGGGAGGGGGGGCTATGAACAGTAC.

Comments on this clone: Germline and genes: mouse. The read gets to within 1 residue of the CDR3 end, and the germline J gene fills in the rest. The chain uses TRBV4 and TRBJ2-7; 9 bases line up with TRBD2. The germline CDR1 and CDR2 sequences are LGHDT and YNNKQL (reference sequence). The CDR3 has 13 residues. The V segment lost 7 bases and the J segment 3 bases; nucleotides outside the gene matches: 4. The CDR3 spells CASNDWGNYEQYF. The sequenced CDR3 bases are TGTGCCAGCAACGACTGGGGGAACTATGAACAGTAC.

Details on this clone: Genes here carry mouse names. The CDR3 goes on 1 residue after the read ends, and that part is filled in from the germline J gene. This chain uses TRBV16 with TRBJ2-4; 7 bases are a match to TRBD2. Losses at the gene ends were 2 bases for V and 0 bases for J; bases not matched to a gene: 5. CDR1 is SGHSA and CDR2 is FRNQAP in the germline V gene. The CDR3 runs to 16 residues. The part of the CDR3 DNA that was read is TGTGCAAGCAGCTTACGCTGGGGGTTTAGTCAAAACACCTTGTAC. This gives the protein CASSLRWGFSQNTLY. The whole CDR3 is CASSLRWGFSQNTLYF.

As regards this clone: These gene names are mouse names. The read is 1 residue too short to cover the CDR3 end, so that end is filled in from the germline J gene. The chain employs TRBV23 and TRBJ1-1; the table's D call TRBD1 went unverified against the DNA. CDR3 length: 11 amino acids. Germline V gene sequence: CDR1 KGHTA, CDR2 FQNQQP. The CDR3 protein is CSSRQGAEVFF. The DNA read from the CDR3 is TGCTCCAGCAGACAGGGGGCTGAAGTCTTC.

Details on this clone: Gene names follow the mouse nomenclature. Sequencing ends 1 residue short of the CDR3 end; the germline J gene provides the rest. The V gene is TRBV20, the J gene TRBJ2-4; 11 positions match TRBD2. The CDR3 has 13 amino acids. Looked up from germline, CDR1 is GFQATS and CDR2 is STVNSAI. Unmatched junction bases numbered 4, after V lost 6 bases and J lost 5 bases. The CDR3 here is CGATDWGGNTLYF. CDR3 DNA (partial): TGTGGTGCAACCGACTGGGGGGGAAACACCTTGTAC. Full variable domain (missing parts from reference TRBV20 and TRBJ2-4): GALVYQYPRRTICKSGTSMRMECQAVGFQATSVAWYRQSPQKTFELIALSTVNSAIKYEQNFTQEKFPISHPNLSFSSMTVLNAYLEDRGLYLCGATDWGGNTLYFGAGTRLSVL.

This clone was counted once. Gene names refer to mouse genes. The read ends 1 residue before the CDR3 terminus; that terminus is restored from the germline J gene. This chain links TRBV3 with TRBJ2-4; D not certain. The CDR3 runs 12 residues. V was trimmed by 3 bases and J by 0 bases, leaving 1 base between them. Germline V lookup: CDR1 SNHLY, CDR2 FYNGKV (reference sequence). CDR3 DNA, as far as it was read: TGTGCCAGCAGCTTTAGTCAAAACACCTTGTAC. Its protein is CASSFSQNTLY. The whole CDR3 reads CASSFSQNTLYF.

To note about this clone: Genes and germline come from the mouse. The CDR3 region is CSSSQGRGKVFF. The CDR3 bases that were read are TGCTCCAGCAGTCAAGGCAGAGGTAAAGTCTTC. This chain connects TRBV23 to TRBJ1-1. The sequenced fragment ends 1 residue before the CDR3 boundary, so the rest is inferred from the germline J gene. This CDR3 has 12 amino acids. The germline V gene encodes CDR1 KGHTA and CDR2 FQNQQP.

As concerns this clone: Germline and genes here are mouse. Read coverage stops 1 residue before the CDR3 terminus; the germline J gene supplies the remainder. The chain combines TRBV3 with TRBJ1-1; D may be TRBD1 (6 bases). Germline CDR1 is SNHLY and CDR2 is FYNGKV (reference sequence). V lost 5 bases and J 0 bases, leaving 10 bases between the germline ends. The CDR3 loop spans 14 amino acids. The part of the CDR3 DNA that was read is TGTGCCAGCAGCCGGGACAAACCAAACACAGAAGTCTTC. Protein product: CASSRDKPNTEVF. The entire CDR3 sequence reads CASSRDKPNTEVFF.

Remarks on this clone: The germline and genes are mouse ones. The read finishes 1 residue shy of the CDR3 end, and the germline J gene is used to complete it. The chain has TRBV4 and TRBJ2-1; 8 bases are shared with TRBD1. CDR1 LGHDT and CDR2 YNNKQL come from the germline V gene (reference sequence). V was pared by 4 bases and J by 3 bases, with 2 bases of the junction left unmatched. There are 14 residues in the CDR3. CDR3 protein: CASSSTGAYAEQFF. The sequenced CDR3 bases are TGTGCCAGCAGCTCGACAGGGGCCTATGCTGAGCAGTTC.

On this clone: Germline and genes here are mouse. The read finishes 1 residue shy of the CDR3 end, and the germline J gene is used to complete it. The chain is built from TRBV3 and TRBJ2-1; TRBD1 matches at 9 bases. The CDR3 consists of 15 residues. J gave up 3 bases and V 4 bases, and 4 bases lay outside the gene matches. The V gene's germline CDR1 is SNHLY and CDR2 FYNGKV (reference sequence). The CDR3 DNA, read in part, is TGTGCCAGCAGCTCATACAGGGGGCTCTATGCTGAGCAGTTC. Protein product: CASSSYRGLYAEQF. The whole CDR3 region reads CASSSYRGLYAEQFF.

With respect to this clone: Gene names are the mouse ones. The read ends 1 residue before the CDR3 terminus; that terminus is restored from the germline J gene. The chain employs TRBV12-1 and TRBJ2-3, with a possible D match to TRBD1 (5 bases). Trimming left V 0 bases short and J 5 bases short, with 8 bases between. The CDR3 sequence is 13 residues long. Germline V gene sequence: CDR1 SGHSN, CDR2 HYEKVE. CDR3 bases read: TGTGCCAGCTCTCTCCAGAGGGGAGAAACGCTGTAT. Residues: CASSLQRGETLY. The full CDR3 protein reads CASSLQRGETLYF.

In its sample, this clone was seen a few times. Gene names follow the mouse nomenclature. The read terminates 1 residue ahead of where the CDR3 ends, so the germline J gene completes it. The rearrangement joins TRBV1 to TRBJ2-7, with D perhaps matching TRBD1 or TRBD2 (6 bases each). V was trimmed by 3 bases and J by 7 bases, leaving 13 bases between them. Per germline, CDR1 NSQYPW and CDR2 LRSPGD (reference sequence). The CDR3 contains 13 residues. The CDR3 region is CTCSALGAREQYF. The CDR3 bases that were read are TGCACCTGCAGTGCTTTGGGGGCGCGGGAACAGTAC.

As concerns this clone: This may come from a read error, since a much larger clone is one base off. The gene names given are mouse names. The sequenced part of the CDR3 DNA is TGTGCCAGCGGTGATGCCCGGCTAAATACGCTCTAT. Translated: CASGDARLNTLY. In full, the CDR3 reads CASGDARLNTLYF. The chain recombines TRBV13-2 with TRBJ1-3; D is unclear. Read data end 1 residue before the CDR3 end; the end is taken from the germline J gene. V was clipped by 0 bases and J by 6 bases, with 7 bases between them. Per germline, CDR1 NNHNN and CDR2 SYGAGS (reference sequence). The CDR3 totals 13 residues.

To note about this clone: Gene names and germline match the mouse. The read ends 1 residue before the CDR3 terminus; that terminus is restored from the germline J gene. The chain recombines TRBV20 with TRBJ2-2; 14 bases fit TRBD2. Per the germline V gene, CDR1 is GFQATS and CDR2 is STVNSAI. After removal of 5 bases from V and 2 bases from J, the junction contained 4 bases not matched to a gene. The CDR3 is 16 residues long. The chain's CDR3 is CGARGLGGRNTGQLYF. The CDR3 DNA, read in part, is TGTGGTGCTCGGGGACTGGGGGGGCGCAACACCGGGCAGCTCTAC.

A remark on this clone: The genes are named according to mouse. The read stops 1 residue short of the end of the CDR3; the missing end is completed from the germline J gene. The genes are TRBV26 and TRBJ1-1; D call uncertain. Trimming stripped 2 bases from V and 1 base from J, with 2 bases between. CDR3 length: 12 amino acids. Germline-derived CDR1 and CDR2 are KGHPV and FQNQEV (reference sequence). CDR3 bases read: TGTGCCAGCAGTCTGGTAAACACAGAAGTCTTC. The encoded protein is CASSLVNTEVF. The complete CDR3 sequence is CASSLVNTEVFF.

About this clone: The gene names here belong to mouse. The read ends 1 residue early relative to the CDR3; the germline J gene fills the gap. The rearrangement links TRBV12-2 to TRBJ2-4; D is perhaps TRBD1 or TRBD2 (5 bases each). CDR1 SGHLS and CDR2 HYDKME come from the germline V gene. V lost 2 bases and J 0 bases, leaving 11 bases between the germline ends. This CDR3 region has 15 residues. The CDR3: CASSPTGESQNTLYF. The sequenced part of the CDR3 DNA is TGTGCCAGCTCTCCCACGGGGGAGAGTCAAAACACCTTGTAC.

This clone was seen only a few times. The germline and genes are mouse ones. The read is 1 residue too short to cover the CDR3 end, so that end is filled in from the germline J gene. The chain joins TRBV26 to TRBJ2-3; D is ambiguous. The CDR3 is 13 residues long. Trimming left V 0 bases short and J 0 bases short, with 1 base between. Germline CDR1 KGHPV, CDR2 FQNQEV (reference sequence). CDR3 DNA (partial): TGTGCCAGCAGTCTGTCGAGTGCAGAAACGCTGTAT. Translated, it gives CASSLSSAETLY. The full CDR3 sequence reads CASSLSSAETLYF.

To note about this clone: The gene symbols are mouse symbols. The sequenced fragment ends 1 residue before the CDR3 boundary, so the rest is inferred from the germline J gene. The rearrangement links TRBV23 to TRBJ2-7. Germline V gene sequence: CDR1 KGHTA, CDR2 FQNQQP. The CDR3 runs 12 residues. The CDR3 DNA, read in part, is TGCTCCAGCAGTCATGCAAGCTATGAACAGTAC. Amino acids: CSSSHASYEQY. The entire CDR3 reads CSSSHASYEQYF.

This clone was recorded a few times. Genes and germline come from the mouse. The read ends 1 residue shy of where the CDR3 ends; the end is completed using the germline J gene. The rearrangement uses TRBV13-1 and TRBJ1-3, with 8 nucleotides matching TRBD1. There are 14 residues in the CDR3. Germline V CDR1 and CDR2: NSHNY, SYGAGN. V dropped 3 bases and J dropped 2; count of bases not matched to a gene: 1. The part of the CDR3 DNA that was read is TGTGCCAGCAGTGCACAGGGGGCTGGAAATACGCTCTAT. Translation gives CASSAQGAGNTLY. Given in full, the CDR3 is CASSAQGAGNTLYF.

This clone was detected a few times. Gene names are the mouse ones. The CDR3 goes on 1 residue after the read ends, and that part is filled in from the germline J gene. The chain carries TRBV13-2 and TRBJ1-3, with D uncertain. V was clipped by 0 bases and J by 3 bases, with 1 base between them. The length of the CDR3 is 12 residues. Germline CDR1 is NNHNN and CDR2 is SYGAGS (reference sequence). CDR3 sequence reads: CASGDDGNTLYF. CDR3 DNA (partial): TGTGCCAGCGGTGATGATGGAAATACGCTCTAT.

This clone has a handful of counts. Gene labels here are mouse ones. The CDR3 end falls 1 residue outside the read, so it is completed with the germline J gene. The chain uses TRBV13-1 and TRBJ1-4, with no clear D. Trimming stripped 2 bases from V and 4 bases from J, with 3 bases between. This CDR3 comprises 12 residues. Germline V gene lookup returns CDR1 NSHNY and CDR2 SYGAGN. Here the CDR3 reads CASSDINERLFF. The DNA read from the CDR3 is TGTGCCAGCAGTGACATCAACGAAAGATTATTT.

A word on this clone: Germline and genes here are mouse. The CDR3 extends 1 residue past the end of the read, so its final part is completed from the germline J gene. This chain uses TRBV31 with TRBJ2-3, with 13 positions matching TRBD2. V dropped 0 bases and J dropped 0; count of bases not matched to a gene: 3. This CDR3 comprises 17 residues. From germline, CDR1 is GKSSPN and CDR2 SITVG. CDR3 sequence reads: CAWSLPGLGGSAETLYF. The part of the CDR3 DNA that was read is TGTGCCTGGAGTCTCCCGGGACTGGGGGGGAGTGCAGAAACGCTGTAT.

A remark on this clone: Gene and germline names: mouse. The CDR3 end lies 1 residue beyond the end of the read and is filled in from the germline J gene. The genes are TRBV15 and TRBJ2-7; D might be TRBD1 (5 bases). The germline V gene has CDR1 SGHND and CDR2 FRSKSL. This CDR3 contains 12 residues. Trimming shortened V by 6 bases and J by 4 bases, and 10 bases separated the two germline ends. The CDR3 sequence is CASRSGQYEQYF. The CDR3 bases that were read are TGTGCCAGCAGATCTGGACAATATGAACAGTAC.

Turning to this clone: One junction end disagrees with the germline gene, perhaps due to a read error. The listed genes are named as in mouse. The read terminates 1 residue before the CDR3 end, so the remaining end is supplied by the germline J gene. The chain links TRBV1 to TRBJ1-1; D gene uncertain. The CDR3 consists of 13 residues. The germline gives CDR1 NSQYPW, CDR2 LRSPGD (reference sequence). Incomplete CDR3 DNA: TGCACCTGCAGTGCAGATAGAAACATAGAAGTCTTC. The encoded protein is CTCSADRNIEVF. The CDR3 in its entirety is CTCSADRNIEVFF.

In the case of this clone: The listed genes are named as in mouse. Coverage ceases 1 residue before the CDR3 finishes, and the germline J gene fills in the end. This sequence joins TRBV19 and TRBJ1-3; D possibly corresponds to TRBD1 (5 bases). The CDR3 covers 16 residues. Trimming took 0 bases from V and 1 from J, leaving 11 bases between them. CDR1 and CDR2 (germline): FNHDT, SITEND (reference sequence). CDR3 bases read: TGTGCCAGCAGTATAGAAGGGGAGGGCTCTGGAAATACGCTCTAT. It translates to CASSIEGEGSGNTLY. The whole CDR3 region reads CASSIEGEGSGNTLYF.

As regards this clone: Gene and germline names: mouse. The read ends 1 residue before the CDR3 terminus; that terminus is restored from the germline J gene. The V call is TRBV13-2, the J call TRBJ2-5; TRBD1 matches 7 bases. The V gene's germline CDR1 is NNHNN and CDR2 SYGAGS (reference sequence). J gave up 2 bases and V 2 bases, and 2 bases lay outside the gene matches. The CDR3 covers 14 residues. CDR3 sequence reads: CASGEQGTQDTQYF. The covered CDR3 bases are TGTGCCAGCGGTGAACAGGGGACCCAAGACACCCAGTAC.

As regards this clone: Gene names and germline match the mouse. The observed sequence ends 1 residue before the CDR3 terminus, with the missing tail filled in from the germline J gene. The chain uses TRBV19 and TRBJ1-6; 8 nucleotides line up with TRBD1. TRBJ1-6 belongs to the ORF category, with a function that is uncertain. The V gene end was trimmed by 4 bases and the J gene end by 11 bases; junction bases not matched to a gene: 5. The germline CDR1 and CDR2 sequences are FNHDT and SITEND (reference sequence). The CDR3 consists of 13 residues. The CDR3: CASSRTGWTPLYF. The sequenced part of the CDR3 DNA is TGTGCCAGCAGTCGGACAGGGTGGACGCCCCTCTAC.

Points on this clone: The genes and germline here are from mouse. CDR3 region: CASSPPGTEQYF. The covered CDR3 bases are TGTGCCAGCAGCCCTCCCGGGACTGAACAGTAC. The chain couples TRBV2 to TRBJ2-7; the D call may be TRBD1 or TRBD2 (5 bases each). The read stops 1 residue short of the end of the CDR3; the missing end is completed from the germline J gene. This CDR3 is built from 12 residues. Trimming removed 4 bases at V and 6 bases at J, with 10 bases between. Per germline, CDR1 LGHNA and CDR2 YSYQKL.

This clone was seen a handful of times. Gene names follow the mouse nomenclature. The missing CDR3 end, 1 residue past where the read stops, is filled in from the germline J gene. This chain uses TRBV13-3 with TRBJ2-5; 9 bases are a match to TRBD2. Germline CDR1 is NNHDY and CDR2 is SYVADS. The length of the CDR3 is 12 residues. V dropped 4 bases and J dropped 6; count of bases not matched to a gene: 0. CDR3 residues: CASSTGGDTQYF. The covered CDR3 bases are TGTGCCAGCAGTACTGGGGGGGACACCCAGTAC.

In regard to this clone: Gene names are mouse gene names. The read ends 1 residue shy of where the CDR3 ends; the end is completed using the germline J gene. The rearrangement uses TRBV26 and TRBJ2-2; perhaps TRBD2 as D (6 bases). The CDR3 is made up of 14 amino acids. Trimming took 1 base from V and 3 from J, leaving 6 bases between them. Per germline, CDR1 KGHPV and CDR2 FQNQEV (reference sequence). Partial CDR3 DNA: TGTGCCAGCAGTCTGTGGGGGGACACCGGGCAGCTCTAC. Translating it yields CASSLWGDTGQLY. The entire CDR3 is CASSLWGDTGQLYF.